The T cell receptor (beta chain) under discussion was sequenced for a study of response to subunit inactivated influenza vaccine. V shed 2 bases and J shed 3 bases, with 17 bases lying between them. Germline assignment: CDR1 SGHRS and CDR2 YFSETQ. The CDR3 extends over 17 amino acids. This clonotype was recorded many times. As yet, its antigen is unknown. Overall study findings and caveats: It was the authors' suggestion that each seasonal influenza vaccination recruits few new T cells.

MiXCR, run by TCRdb on the RT-PCR reads, gives a single entry per CDR3 protein. The sample lists 450,000 to 600,000 distinct CDR3 sequences, less than 7.5% seen once, with less than 15% in the top ten. The chain employs TRBV5-1 and TRBJ2-2; D possibly corresponds to TRBD1 (5 bases). The sequences come from PBMCs from blood, collected approximately 25 months after vaccination. This receptor was identified in a man aged 45 to 70 who received an inactivated influenza vaccine. The CDR3 DNA is TGCGCCAGCAGCTTAATGGGGCCGACCCTGGACACCGGGGAGCTGTTTTTT. Protein: CASSLMGPTLDTGELFF. The variable domain in full, completed from reference TRBV5-1 and TRBJ2-2, reads KAGVTQTPRYLIKTRGQQVTLSCSPISGHRSVSWYQQTPGQGLQFLFEYFSETQRNKGNFPGRFSGRQFSNSRSEMNVSTLELGDSALYLCASSLMGPTLDTGELFFGEGSRLTVL.